This TCR beta chain appears in the sequencing data of a study of metastatic and nonmetastatic thyroid tumors. Study at large: Comparative analysis of repertoires was undertaken across blood and tumor or nodule tissue obtained from malignant and benign thyroid patients.

Authors' analysis steps: Construction of a distant-metastasis classifier for papillary thyroid cancer relied on CDR3 differences across clinicopathological groups. Using MiXCR, TCRdb reanalyzed the PCR reads. The V and J calls and clone size come from TCRdb's table, not from the authors' own analysis. The repertoire holds 23,000 or so clones, with roughly 22% as singletons. Study results and limitations: Significantly higher TCR beta diversity was reportedly seen in malignant thyroid tumors than benign nodules, in blood and tumor.

Thyroid surgery was performed in patients who had received no treatment beforehand. This clone was found many times. Its matching antigen is unknown. V was cut by 1 base and J by 9 bases, with 6 bases left in between. This CDR3 contains 11 residues. V gene TRBV12-3 or TRBV12-4 combines with J gene TRBJ1-2; the D is unclear. Sequencing was done on a sample of blood. The TCR originated in a female donor with papillary thyroid cancer or a benign thyroid nodule (not recorded which). Some clones in this sample may be carry-over from other donors' samples. The DNA for the CDR3 is TGTGCCAGCAGTTTAGTGAACCGCTACACCTTC. This translates into CASSLVNRYTF.